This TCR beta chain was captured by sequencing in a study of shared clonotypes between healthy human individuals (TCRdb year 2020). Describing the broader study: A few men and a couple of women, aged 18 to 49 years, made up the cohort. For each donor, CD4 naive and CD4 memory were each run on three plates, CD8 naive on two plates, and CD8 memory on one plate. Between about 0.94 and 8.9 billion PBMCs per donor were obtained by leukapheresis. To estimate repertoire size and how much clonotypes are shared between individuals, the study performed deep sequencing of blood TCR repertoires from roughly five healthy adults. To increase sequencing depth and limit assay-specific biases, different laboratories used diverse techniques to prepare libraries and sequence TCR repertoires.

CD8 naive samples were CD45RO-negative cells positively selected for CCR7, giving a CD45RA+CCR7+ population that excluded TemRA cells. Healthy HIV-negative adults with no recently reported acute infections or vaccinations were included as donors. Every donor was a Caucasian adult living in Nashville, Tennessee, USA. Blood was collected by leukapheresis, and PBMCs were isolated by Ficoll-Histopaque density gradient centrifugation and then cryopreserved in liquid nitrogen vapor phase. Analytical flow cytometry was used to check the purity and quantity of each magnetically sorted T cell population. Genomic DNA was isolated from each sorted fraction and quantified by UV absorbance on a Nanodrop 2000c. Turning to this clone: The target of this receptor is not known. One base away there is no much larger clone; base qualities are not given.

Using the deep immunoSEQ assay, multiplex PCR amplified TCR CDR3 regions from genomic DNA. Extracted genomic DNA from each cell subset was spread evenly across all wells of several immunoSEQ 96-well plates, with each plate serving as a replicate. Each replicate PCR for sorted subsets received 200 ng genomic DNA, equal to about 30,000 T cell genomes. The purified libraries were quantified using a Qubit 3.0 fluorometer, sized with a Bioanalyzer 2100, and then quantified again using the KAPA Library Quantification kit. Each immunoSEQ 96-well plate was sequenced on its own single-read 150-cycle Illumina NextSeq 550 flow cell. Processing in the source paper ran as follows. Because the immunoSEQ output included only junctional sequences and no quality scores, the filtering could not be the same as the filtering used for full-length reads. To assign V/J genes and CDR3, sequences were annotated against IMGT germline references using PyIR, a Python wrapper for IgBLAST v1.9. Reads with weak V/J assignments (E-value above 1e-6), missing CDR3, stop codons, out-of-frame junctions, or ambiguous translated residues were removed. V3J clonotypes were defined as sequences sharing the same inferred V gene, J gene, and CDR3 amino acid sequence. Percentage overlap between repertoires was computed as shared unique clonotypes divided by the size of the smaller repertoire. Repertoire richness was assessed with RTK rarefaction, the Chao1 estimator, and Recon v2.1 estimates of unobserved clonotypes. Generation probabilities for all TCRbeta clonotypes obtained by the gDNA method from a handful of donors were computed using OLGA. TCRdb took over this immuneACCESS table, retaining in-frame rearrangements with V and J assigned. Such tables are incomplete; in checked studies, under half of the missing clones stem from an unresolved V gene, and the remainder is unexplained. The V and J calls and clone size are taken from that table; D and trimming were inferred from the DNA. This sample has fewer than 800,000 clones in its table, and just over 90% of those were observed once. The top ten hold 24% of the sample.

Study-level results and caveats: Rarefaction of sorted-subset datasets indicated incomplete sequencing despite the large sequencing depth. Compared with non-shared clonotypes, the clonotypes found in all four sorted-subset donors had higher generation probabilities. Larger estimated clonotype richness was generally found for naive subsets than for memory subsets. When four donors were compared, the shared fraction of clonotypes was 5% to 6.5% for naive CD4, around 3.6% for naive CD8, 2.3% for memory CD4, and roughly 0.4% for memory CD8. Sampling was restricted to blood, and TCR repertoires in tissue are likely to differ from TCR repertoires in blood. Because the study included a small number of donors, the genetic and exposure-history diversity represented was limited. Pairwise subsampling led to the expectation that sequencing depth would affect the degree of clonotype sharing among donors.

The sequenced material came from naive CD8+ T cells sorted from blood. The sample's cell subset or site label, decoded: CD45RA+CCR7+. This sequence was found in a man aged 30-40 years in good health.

The sequence in DNA is TGTGCCAGCAGACCCGAGGGAGCGGACAGGGGGCTCAAGAACACTGAAGCTTTCTTT. Its protein product is CASRPEGADRGLKNTEAFF. This receptor chain uses TRBV2 and TRBJ1-1; 11 bases in the junction line up with TRBD1. CDR1 SNHLY and CDR2 FYNNEI are derived from the germline V gene. CDR3 length: 19 amino acids, cysteine to phenylalanine. Left in the record is the CDR3 DNA by itself, 57 bases read in frame from the first base. Trimming removed 6 bases from V and 1 base from J; the gene matches leave 16 bases unexplained.